The 20 T cell receptor beta chains listed next were all sequenced from one sample in a study of T cell repertoires in cytomegalovirus infection. TCRdb reprocessed the reads with MiXCR, giving one entry per CDR3 protein. The sample contains more than 400,000 distinct CDR3 sequences, around 27% of which appear only once. The sample taken for sequencing was PBMCs. The origin of the receptors is a human donor in good health (CMV status not recorded). Some clones in this sample may be carry-over from other donors' samples.

The gene calls are TRBV7-2 and TRBJ2-1; no reliable D call. The CDR3 runs 15 residues. Germline V lookup: CDR1 SGHTA, CDR2 FQGNSA. Between the trimmed V and J ends, which lost 7 bases and 6 bases, there was a span of 19 bases. CDR3 sequence (DNA): TGTGCCAGCACCCAGTGGGTAGGAGCCACCAATGAGCAGTTCTTC. This encodes CASTQWVGATNEQFF.

This sequence joins TRBV7-9 and TRBJ1-4; D gene unclear. The CDR3 consists of 15 residues. The germline V gene encodes CDR1 SEHNR and CDR2 FQNEAQ (reference sequence). Trimming took off 0 bases at V and 4 bases at J, with 9 bases between the two ends. The CDR3 spells CASSLARQINEKLFF. Here the CDR3 DNA reads TGTGCCAGCAGCTTAGCAAGGCAGATTAATGAAAAACTGTTTTTT.

This clonotype has only a few counts. This rearrangement joins TRBV7-9 to TRBJ2-7, with a possible D match to TRBD2 (6 bases). The germline gives CDR1 SEHNR, CDR2 FQNEAQ (reference sequence). The CDR3 extends over 15 amino acids. Deletions cut 3 bases from V and 0 bases from J, with 12 bases between. Written as DNA, the CDR3 is TGTGCCAGCAGCTTCGGAGGGCCCAGCTCCTACGAGCAGTACTTC. Translating it yields CASSFGGPSSYEQYF.

Ten or more counts support this clonotype. V and J are TRBV7-2 and TRBJ2-1, with 9 bases matching TRBD2. The V and J ends lost 7 bases and 5 bases, in that order; junction bases with no gene match: 9. The germline V gene has CDR1 SGHTA and CDR2 FQGNSA. The CDR3 consists of 15 residues. The CDR3 DNA reads as TGTGCCAGCACCCAGTACCTAGCGGGGAACAATGAGCAGTTCTTC. It specifies CASTQYLAGNNEQFF.

The V call is TRBV6-6, the J call TRBJ2-5; D unresolved. The V end lost 2 bases, the J end lost 5 bases, and 12 bases lay between the germline ends. The CDR3 contains 14 residues. Germline CDR1 and CDR2: MNHNY and SVGAGI (reference sequence). The CDR3 bases are TGTGCCAGCAGTTACGGTGGCTTTTCGGAGACCCAGTACTTC. This encodes CASSYGGFSETQYF.

V gene TRBV5-8 combines with J gene TRBJ2-7, with 8 nucleotides matching TRBD2. V trimming: 3 bases; J trimming: 2 bases; junction bases outside the gene matches: 1. The V gene's germline CDR1 is SGHTS and CDR2 YDEGEE. CDR3 length: 13 amino acids. CDR3 in amino acids: CASSSGLAYEQYV. The CDR3 coding sequence is TGTGCCAGCAGCTCGGGACTAGCCTACGAGCAGTACGTC.

The genes are TRBV15 and TRBJ2-1; D is undetermined. Trimming took off 0 bases at V and 1 base at J, with 10 bases between the two ends. Germline V gene lookup returns CDR1 LNHNV and CDR2 YYDKDF (reference sequence). The CDR3 runs 16 residues. The CDR3 sequence is CATSRDRDPSYNEQFF. The CDR3, as DNA: TGTGCCACCAGCAGAGATAGGGATCCTTCCTACAATGAGCAGTTCTTC.

Only one count was recorded for this clonotype. The rearrangement joins TRBV28 to TRBJ2-3; D is uncertain. The CDR3 spans 12 residues. Per the germline V gene, CDR1 is MDHEN and CDR2 is SYDVKM. With 7 bases removed from V and 5 bases from J, the gap between germline ends came to 10 bases. In DNA, the CDR3 is TGTGCCAGCACCGTGAACGAAGATACGCAGTATTTT. Residues: CASTVNEDTQYF.

This CDR3 is CAWSVLAGGRDTQYF. CDR3 sequence (DNA): TGTGCCTGGAGTGTACTAGCGGGAGGGAGAGATACGCAGTATTTT. The genes are TRBV30 and TRBJ2-3; 13 bases line up with TRBD2. The CDR3 is 15 amino acids. Germline V gene lookup returns CDR1 GTSNPN and CDR2 SVGIG (reference sequence). V shed 0 bases and J 5 bases; nucleotides not matched to a gene: 2.

This chain uses TRBV3-1 with TRBJ1-4, with D maybe TRBD1 (5 bases). The CDR3 totals 15 residues. Trimming left V 4 bases short and J 3 bases short, with 12 bases between. Germline V CDR1 and CDR2: LGHDT, YNNKEL (reference sequence). The CDR3 DNA reads TGTGCCAGCAGCCGACAGCCCGTATCTAATGAAAAACTGTTTTTT. Translation: CASSRQPVSNEKLFF.

The chain combines TRBV7-6 with TRBJ2-1; possibly TRBD2 for D (5 bases). The CDR3 is 15 residues long. Germline lookup yields CDR1 SGHVS and CDR2 FNYEAQ. Between the trimmed V and J ends, which lost 3 bases and 0 bases, there was a span of 9 bases. CDR3 bases: TGTGCCAGCAGCTTCAGCGGCCCCTCCTACAATGAGCAGTTCTTC. As protein: CASSFSGPSYNEQFF.

This clonotype was seen a handful of times. This chain connects TRBV9 to TRBJ1-2; 8 nucleotides agree with TRBD1. The germline gives CDR1 SGDLS, CDR2 YYNGEE. This CDR3 has 13 amino acids. Trimming cost V 3 bases and J 8 bases; bases outside gene matches: 6. The CDR3 here is CASSARTGQGYTF. CDR3 DNA: TGTGCCAGCAGCGCACGGACAGGGCAAGGCTACACCTTC.

The chain recombines TRBV6-2 or TRBV6-3 with TRBJ2-1; 9 bases match TRBD2. Germline CDR1 and CDR2: MNHEY and SVGEGT. The CDR3 is made up of 15 amino acids. V shed 2 bases, J shed 12 bases, and the junction held 11 bases outside the gene matches. DNA of the CDR3: TGTGCCAGCAGTTACGACCTAGCGGGGACCCTCGGGCAGTTCTTC. Amino acids: CASSYDLAGTLGQFF.

This clonotype was seen repeatedly, ten times or more. The CDR3, as DNA: TGTGCCAGCAGCTTACGGGACAGTGGTTATTCACCCCTCCACTTT. Translation gives CASSLRDSGYSPLHF. The chain joins TRBV7-2 to TRBJ1-6; TRBD1 matches 7 bases. Germline CDR1 SGHTA, CDR2 FQGNSA. Trimming at V came to 2 bases and at J to 8 bases, leaving 6 bases not matched to a gene. The CDR3 runs 15 residues. The variable domain in full, with the rest retrieved from reference TRBV7-2 and TRBJ1-6, is GAGVSQSPSNKVTEKGKDVELRCDPISGHTALYWYRQSLGQGLEFLIYFQGNSAPDKSGLPSDRFSAERTGGSVSTLTIQRTQQEDSAVYLCASSLRDSGYSPLHFGNGTRLTVT.

Only a few counts were recorded for this clonotype. The chain is built from TRBV29-1 and TRBJ2-1; D is unclear. The V gene's germline CDR1 is SQVTM and CDR2 ANQGSEA. CDR3 length equals 14 residues. V lost 0 bases, J lost 9 bases, and 15 bases lay in between. For the CDR3, the DNA is TGCAGCGTTGAAGATAGATCCGGAGAGATTGAGCAGTTCTTC. Translation gives CSVEDRSGEIEQFF.

This clonotype was picked up a small number of times. The chain employs TRBV6-1 and TRBJ2-7, with a possible D match to TRBD2 (6 bases). Trimming removed 5 bases at V and 7 bases at J, with 12 bases between. The CDR3 covers 12 residues. Germline V gene lookup returns CDR1 MNHNS and CDR2 SASEGT. The CDR3 DNA follows: TGTGCCAGCAGTTCGGGGGAAAGTGAGCAGTACGTC. It specifies CASSSGESEQYV.

The genes are TRBV9 and TRBJ1-1; D gene uncertain. Germline-derived CDR1 and CDR2 are SGDLS and YYNGEE. The CDR3 runs to 14 residues. Deletions cut 3 bases from V and 10 bases from J, with 19 bases between. DNA of the CDR3: TGTGCCAGCAGCGCTTCGGGCCTTAATCATGGAGCTTTCTTT. It encodes CASSASGLNHGAFF.

As concerns this clonotype: A clone one base away is much larger, so this may be a read error. Lacking the conserved final phenylalanine or tryptophan, this CDR3 likely reflects a read error. The V gene is TRBV7-6, the J gene TRBJ1-2, with a weak D call TRBD1 (6 bases). The germline V gene has CDR1 SGHVS and CDR2 FNYEAQ. The CDR3 has 14 amino acids. V was clipped by 0 bases and J by 6 bases, with 11 bases between them. This CDR3 is CASSLAGGLDGYTL. CDR3 nucleotide sequence: TGTGCCAGCAGCTTAGCCGGGGGGCTGGATGGCTACACCTTA.

This clonotype was counted only a few times. This CDR3 reads CAISPGLAAVGELFF. In nucleotides, the CDR3 is TGTGCCATCAGCCCGGGACTAGCGGCTGTCGGGGAGCTGTTTTTT. The J gene is TRBJ2-2, the V gene TRBV10-3; 11 nucleotides match TRBD2. V dropped 6 bases and J dropped 7; count of bases not matched to a gene: 7. The CDR3 contains 15 residues. Germline assignment: CDR1 ENHRY and CDR2 SYGVKD.

This clonotype was counted many times. CDR3 sequence: CASSYSAGGNSNQPQHF. The CDR3 nucleotides read TGTGCCAGCAGTTACTCGGCGGGGGGTAATAGCAATCAGCCCCAGCATTTT. J is TRBJ1-5 and V is TRBV6-5; weak D call: TRBD1 (5 bases). The germline gives CDR1 MNHEY, CDR2 SVGAGI. This CDR3 comprises 17 residues. V lost 0 bases and J lost 0, with 12 bases in between.